The 18 T cell receptor beta chains reported below all come from one sample, sequenced in a study of blood T cell repertoires in COVID-19. The method was immunoSEQ multiplex PCR; TCRdb's version includes in-frame clones alone and lacks a portion of them. The sample holds roughly 250,000 clones, roughly 83% seen once. Sequenced sample: peripheral blood. All receptors come from a woman older than 75 with acute or convalescent COVID-19.

V gene TRBV28 combines with J gene TRBJ1-6, with D possibly TRBD1 on 6 matching bases. The CDR3 covers 14 residues. V lost 6 bases to trimming and J lost 7 bases, with 13 bases between them. Per germline, CDR1 MDHEN and CDR2 SYDVKM. The CDR3 DNA reads TGTGCCAGCAGCCTGGGGGCCTCAAATTCACCCCTCCACTTT. This gives the protein CASSLGASNSPLHF.

The genes are TRBV10-3 and TRBJ1-1; TRBD1 might be the D (5 bases). CDR1 is ENHRY and CDR2 is SYGVKD in the germline V gene. Deletions cut 1 base from V and 0 bases from J, with 15 bases between. The CDR3 totals 17 residues. CDR3 in amino acids: CAISELGLKTLNTEAFF. The CDR3 region has the DNA TGTGCCATCAGTGAGTTGGGACTGAAAACCTTGAACACTGAAGCTTTCTTT.

The chain carries TRBV5-1 and TRBJ1-6; D gene ambiguous. The CDR3 is 13 amino acids. The germline CDR1 and CDR2 sequences are SGHRS and YFSETQ. V gave up 9 bases and J gave up 6 bases, with 13 bases separating them. Here the CDR3 DNA reads TGCGCCACCGGGGAGGACGGTAATTCACCCCTCCACTTT. Encoded protein: CATGEDGNSPLHF.

J is TRBJ2-7 and V is TRBV5-1; 9 bases fit TRBD1. Germline V gene sequence: CDR1 SGHRS, CDR2 YFSETQ. The CDR3 totals 14 residues. V gave up 3 bases and J gave up 3 bases; unmatched junction bases: 4. The CDR3 DNA reads TGCGCCAGCAGCTCATCGGGACAGGGCTACGAGCAGTACTTC. It is translated as CASSSSGQGYEQYF.

The chain joins TRBV4-1 to TRBJ2-3, with a tentative D call TRBD1 (5 bases). This CDR3 has 13 residues. Trimming shortened V by 4 bases and J by 3 bases, and 8 bases separated the two germline ends. The germline CDR1 and CDR2 sequences are MGHRA and YSYEKL. The CDR3 reads CASSLRTTDTQYF. CDR3 nucleotides: TGCGCCAGCAGCCTTCGGACAACAGATACGCAGTATTTT.

V is TRBV27 and J is TRBJ1-5, with D unresolved. V was clipped by 5 bases and J by 1 base, with 18 bases between them. The CDR3 length is 17 residues. CDR1 MNHEY and CDR2 SMNVEV come from the germline V gene (reference sequence). As DNA, the CDR3 is TGTGCCAGCAGTCCGAGACGGGGTGGGGTGAGCAATCAGCCCCAGCATTTT. Translation: CASSPRRGGVSNQPQHF.

This clone was counted a single time. In DNA form, the CDR3 reads TGTGCCAGCAGTGCGGGACAGGGAGGCACTGGGGCCAACGTCCTGACTTTC. As protein: CASSAGQGGTGANVLTF. The chain links TRBV6-1 to TRBJ2-6; 9 nucleotides align to TRBD1. The CDR3 runs to 17 residues. After removal of 4 bases from V and 2 bases from J, the junction contained 6 bases not matched to a gene. Looked up from germline, CDR1 is MNHNS and CDR2 is SASEGT.

V is TRBV4-1 and J is TRBJ1-4, with TRBD1 as a possible D gene (6 bases). The germline V gene has CDR1 MGHRA and CDR2 YSYEKL. V was shortened by 1 base and J by 8 bases, with 32 bases between the two germline ends. The CDR3 runs 21 residues. The CDR3 nucleotides read TGCGCCAGCAGCCAAGTCCAAACAAGCGGACAGCCGCCGACGAGGAGAGAAAAACTGTTTTTT. Residues: CASSQVQTSGQPPTRREKLFF.

V is TRBV5-1 and J is TRBJ2-1; D may be TRBD2 (6 bases). The CDR3 length is 14 residues. V lost 0 bases, J lost 9 bases, and 13 bases lay in between. Germline loops: CDR1 SGHRS, CDR2 YFSETQ. This CDR3 is CASSLGVGGGEQFF. The CDR3 region has the DNA TGCGCCAGCAGCTTGGGGGTCGGGGGAGGTGAGCAGTTCTTC. The whole variable domain, filled in from reference TRBV5-1 and TRBJ2-1, reads KAGVTQTPRYLIKTRGQQVTLSCSPISGHRSVSWYQQTPGQGLQFLFEYFSETQRNKGNFPGRFSGRQFSNSRSEMNVSTLELGDSALYLCASSLGVGGGEQFFGPGTRLTVL.

This sequence joins TRBV10-3 and TRBJ2-5, with 10 bases fitting TRBD2. Looked up from germline, CDR1 is ENHRY and CDR2 is SYGVKD. The CDR3 contains 15 residues. V gave up 10 bases and J gave up 4 bases; unmatched junction bases: 12. The CDR3 here is CATTLSGGARETQYF. The CDR3 nucleotides read TGTGCCACCACTTTGAGCGGGGGGGCTCGAGAGACCCAGTACTTC.

J is TRBJ2-7 and V is TRBV18, with 10 nucleotides matching TRBD1. The V segment lost 5 bases and the J segment 2 bases; nucleotides outside the gene matches: 6. The germline V gene has CDR1 KGHSH and CDR2 LQKENI. The CDR3 covers 15 residues. The CDR3 nucleotides are TGTGCCAGCTCAGCGGCCGGGACAGGGGCCTACGAGCAGTACTTC. Its translation is CASSAAGTGAYEQYF.

The chain uses TRBV9 and TRBJ2-7; 9 bases fit TRBD1. The V and J ends lost 3 bases and 7 bases, in that order; junction bases with no gene match: 11. This CDR3 is 15 amino acids long. CDR1 is SGDLS, CDR2 YYNGEE, per germline. CDR3 amino acids: CASSATGTGSGEQYF. CDR3 DNA: TGTGCCAGCAGCGCAACCGGGACAGGGTCGGGTGAGCAGTACTTC. The complete variable domain, with remaining parts taken from reference TRBV9 and TRBJ2-7, reads DSGVTQTPKHLITATGQRVTLRCSPRSGDLSVYWYQQSLDQGLQFLIQYYNGEERAKGNILERFSAQQFPDLHSELNLSSLELGDSALYFCASSATGTGSGEQYFGPGTRLTVT.

This clone has just a few counts. The chain has TRBV7-5 and TRBJ1-5; the table's D call, TRBD1, has no DNA check behind it. TRBV7-5 is labeled a pseudogene. The CDR3 covers 15 residues. CDR3 sequence (DNA): TGTGCCAGAAGGAAGGGACAGGGAGACAATCAGCCCCAGCATTTT. This encodes CARRKGQGDNQPQHF.

About this clone: This CDR3 is also generated by other DNA sequences in the sample. The rearrangement links TRBV3-1 (or the pseudogene TRBV3-2) to TRBJ1-5, with 9 bases that match TRBD1. V shed 4 bases and J 4 bases; nucleotides not matched to a gene: 2. CDR3 length: 14 amino acids. Germline V gene data show CDR1 as LGHDT and CDR2 as YNNKEL (reference sequence). CDR3 nucleotides: TGTGCCAGCAGCCTGGGGACAGGGAATCAGCCCCAGCATTTT. This translates into CASSLGTGNQPQHF.

The chain uses TRBV5-4 and TRBJ1-2; TRBD1 aligns across 8 bases. The CDR3 totals 14 residues. The ends lost 4 bases at V and 6 bases at J; junction bases unmatched: 8. Germline CDR1 SGHNT, CDR2 YYREEE (reference sequence). CDR3 in amino acids: CASSQGADGNGYTF. CDR3 sequence (DNA): TGTGCCAGCAGCCAGGGGGCGGATGGGAATGGCTACACCTTC.

With respect to this clone: Other DNA sequences within the sample encode an identical CDR3. The rearrangement uses TRBV3-1 (or the pseudogene TRBV3-2) and TRBJ1-5; no clear D. The CDR3 loop spans 13 amino acids. Germline values: CDR1 LGHDT, CDR2 YNNKEL (reference sequence). V was clipped by 4 bases and J by 4 bases, with 8 bases between them. CDR3 in DNA: TGTGCCAGCAGCCCCCGCGGGAATCAGCCCCAGCATTTT. The encoded protein is CASSPRGNQPQHF.

The chain employs TRBV19 and TRBJ1-1; no reliable D call. The germline gives CDR1 LNHDA, CDR2 SQIVND (reference sequence). V lost 4 bases to trimming and J lost 1 base, with 4 bases between them. The CDR3 consists of 12 residues. Written as DNA, the CDR3 is TGTGCCAGTAGTAGGAGGAACACTGAAGCTTTCTTT. Amino acid sequence: CASSRRNTEAFF.

The CDR3 loop reads CASSPEGAPNSPLHF. The CDR3 DNA sequence: TGTGCCAGCAGCCCCGAGGGGGCGCCTAATTCACCCCTCCACTTT. V gene TRBV7-9 combines with J gene TRBJ1-6; 7 bases map to TRBD1. The CDR3 extends over 15 amino acids. The germline V gene has CDR1 SEHNR and CDR2 FQNEAQ (reference sequence). The trim removed 5 bases at V and 6 bases at J, leaving 7 bases unmatched.